These 13 T cell receptor beta chains were all obtained from the same sample, sequenced in a study of shared clonotypes between healthy human individuals. TCRdb's copy holds only in-frame clones and misses some; the assay was immunoSEQ multiplex PCR. The table lists roughly 480,000 clones, approximately 79% of them singletons. The source material was PBMCs. Source of these receptors: a woman aged 35 to 49 in good health. Some clones in this sample may be carry-over from other donors' samples.

This sequence joins TRBV2 and TRBJ2-2; 7 bases are shared with TRBD2. Germline loops: CDR1 SNHLY, CDR2 FYNNEI. The CDR3 is made up of 16 amino acids. V shed 10 bases, J shed 1 base, and the junction held 12 bases outside the gene matches. The CDR3 reads CAIPPTSVENTGELFF. As DNA, the CDR3 is TGTGCCATCCCCCCTACTAGCGTAGAGAACACCGGGGAGCTGTTTTTT.

This clone appeared a few times. The V and J genes are TRBV28 and TRBJ1-5, with D possibly being TRBD1 (5 bases). CDR3 size: 15 residues. Germline CDR1 reads MDHEN; CDR2 reads SYDVKM. With 6 bases removed from V and 4 bases from J, the gap between germline ends came to 16 bases. In DNA, the CDR3 is TGTGCCAGCAGGGAGAGGGGCCTGAGAAATCAGCCCCAGCATTTT. It specifies CASRERGLRNQPQHF.

The chain carries TRBV5-4 and TRBJ2-6, with 7 bases aligning to TRBD1. CDR3 length: 17 amino acids. The junction had 7 bases not matched to a gene; V was cut back by 4 bases and J by 0 bases. Germline CDR1 and CDR2: SGHNT and YYREEE (reference sequence). The CDR3 bases are TGTGCCAGCAGCCCCACAGGGGATGGCTCTGGGGCCAACGTCCTGACTTTC. Translated, it gives CASSPTGDGSGANVLTF.

This clone turned up a few times. CDR3 amino acids: CASSEGDSSYEQYF. The CDR3 coding sequence is TGTGCCAGCAGTGAAGGGGACAGCTCCTACGAGCAGTACTTC. The chain employs TRBV6-1 and TRBJ2-7; the match to TRBD1 covers 7 bases. The CDR3 runs to 14 residues. Germline V gives CDR1 MNHNS, CDR2 SASEGT. The ends lost 1 base at V and 0 bases at J; junction bases unmatched: 0.

The chain employs TRBV7-6 and TRBJ2-1; TRBD2 aligns across 7 bases. With V trimmed by 0 bases and J by 9 bases, 8 bases remained unmatched. Germline loops: CDR1 SGHVS, CDR2 FNYEAQ. The CDR3 totals 15 residues. Here the CDR3 reads CASSLAGGSRSEQFF. As DNA, the CDR3 is TGTGCCAGCAGCTTAGCGGGCGGGAGTCGGAGTGAGCAGTTCTTC.

This clone was recorded only once. The chain combines TRBV7-2 with TRBJ1-5; 8 bases map to TRBD1. The germline V gene has CDR1 SGHTA and CDR2 FQGNSA. The CDR3 totals 16 residues. V was pared by 3 bases and J by 6 bases, with 10 bases of the junction left unmatched. In DNA form, the CDR3 reads TGTGCCAGCAGCTTCGTAGGACAGGGCTCTTCTCAGCCCCAGCATTTT. Its protein is CASSFVGQGSSQPQHF.

This clone occurred once. The chain carries TRBV5-4 and TRBJ2-3, with 8 bases aligning to TRBD2. The CDR3 runs to 15 residues. V was pared by 5 bases and J by 2 bases, with 7 bases of the junction left unmatched. Germline assignment: CDR1 SGHNT and CDR2 YYREEE (reference sequence). CDR3 region: CASSKIAGLTDTQYF. Written as DNA, the CDR3 is TGTGCCAGCAGTAAGATAGCGGGACTCACAGATACGCAGTATTTT.

A few counts support this clone. This sequence joins TRBV5-6 and TRBJ1-3; tentatively, D is TRBD1 (5 bases). The CDR3 extends over 16 amino acids. V was pared by 1 base and J by 0 bases, with 11 bases between. CDR1 and CDR2 (germline): SGHDT, YYEEEE. CDR3 sequence reads: CASSLIAGASGNTIYF. The CDR3 DNA is TGTGCCAGCAGCTTGATTGCCGGGGCCTCTGGAAACACCATATATTTT.

This chain joins TRBV5-6 and TRBJ1-2, with 8 bases aligning to TRBD1. V lost 4 bases and J lost 5; bases outside the gene matches: 19. CDR3 size: 18 residues. Looked up from germline, CDR1 is SGHDT and CDR2 is YYEEEE. The CDR3 here is CASSALPDRAKGLYGYTF. CDR3 nucleotides: TGTGCCAGCAGCGCTCTTCCGGACAGGGCAAAGGGTCTTTATGGCTACACCTTC.

About this clone: A single base is all that separates this from a far larger clone, so a read error is likely. The rearrangement joins TRBV4-1 to TRBJ1-1; a possible D gene is TRBD1 (5 bases). Trimming removed 4 bases from V and 5 bases from J, with 20 bases in between. The CDR3 runs 16 residues. Germline V gene lookup returns CDR1 MGHRA and CDR2 YSYEKL. CDR3 DNA: TGCGCCAGCAGCCCACCCAAGGGACGGACGCATACTGAAGCTTTCTTT. Amino acids: CASSPPKGRTHTEAFF.

This sequence joins TRBV6-1 and TRBJ2-3, with 11 nucleotides matching TRBD2. This CDR3 spans 14 amino acids. Germline V lookup: CDR1 MNHNS, CDR2 SASEGT. V was pared by 6 bases and J by 3 bases, with 2 bases of the junction left unmatched. In DNA form, the CDR3 reads TGTGCCAGCAGGACTAGCGGGACGACAGATACGCAGTATTTT. Translated: CASRTSGTTDTQYF.

The V call is TRBV4-2, the J call TRBJ1-5; the match to TRBD1 covers 12 bases. Germline assignment: CDR1 LGHNA and CDR2 YNFKEQ. CDR3 length equals 16 residues. V was pared by 1 base and J by 7 bases, with 5 bases of the junction left unmatched. CDR3 in DNA: TGTGCCAGCAGCCAAGTGGGACAGGGGGCTGGACAGCCCCAGCATTTT. Its protein is CASSQVGQGAGQPQHF.

This clone appeared once. DNA of the CDR3: TGTGCCAGCTCACAAGCTAGCCTATCCTCCTACGAGCAGTACTTC. This sequence encodes CASSQASLSSYEQYF. The chain employs TRBV18 and TRBJ2-7; D might be TRBD2 (5 bases). CDR1 and CDR2 (germline): KGHSH, LQKENI. The CDR3 sequence is 15 residues long. The V gene lost 4 bases and the J gene lost 0 bases, with 13 bases spanning the gap.